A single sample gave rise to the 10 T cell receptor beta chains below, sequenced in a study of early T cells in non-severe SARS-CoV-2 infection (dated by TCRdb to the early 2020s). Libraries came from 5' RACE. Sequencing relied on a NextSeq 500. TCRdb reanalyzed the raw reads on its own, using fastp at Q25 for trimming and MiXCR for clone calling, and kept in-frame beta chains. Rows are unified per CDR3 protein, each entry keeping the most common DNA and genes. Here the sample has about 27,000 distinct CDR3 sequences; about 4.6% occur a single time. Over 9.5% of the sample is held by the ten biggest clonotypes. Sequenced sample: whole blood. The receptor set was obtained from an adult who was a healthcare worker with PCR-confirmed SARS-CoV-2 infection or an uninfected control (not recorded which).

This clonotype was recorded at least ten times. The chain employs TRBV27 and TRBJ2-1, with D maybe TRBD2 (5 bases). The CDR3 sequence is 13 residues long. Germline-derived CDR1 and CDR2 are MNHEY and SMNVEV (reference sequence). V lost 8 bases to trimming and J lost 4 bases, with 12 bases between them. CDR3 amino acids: CASSLEVYNEQFF. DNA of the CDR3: TGTGCCAGCTCACTAGAGGTATACAATGAGCAGTTCTTC.

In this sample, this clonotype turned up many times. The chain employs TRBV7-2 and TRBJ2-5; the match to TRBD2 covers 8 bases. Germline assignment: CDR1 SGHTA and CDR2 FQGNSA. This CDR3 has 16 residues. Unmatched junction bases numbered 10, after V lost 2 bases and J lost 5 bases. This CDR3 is CASSLMPPGGPETQYF. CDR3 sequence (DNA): TGTGCCAGCAGCTTAATGCCCCCGGGAGGGCCGGAGACCCAGTACTTC.

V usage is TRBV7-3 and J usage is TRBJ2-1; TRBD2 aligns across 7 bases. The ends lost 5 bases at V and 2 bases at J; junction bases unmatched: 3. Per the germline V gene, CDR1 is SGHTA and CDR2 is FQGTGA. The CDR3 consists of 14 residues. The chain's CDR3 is CASSPRGAYNEQFF. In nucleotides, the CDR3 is TGTGCCAGCAGCCCCCGGGGGGCCTACAATGAGCAGTTCTTC.

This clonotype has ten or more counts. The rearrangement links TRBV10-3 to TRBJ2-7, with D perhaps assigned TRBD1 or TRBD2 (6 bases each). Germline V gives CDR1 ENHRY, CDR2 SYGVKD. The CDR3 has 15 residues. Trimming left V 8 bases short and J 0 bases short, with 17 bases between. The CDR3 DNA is TGTGCCATCTCGGGACTCGGACAGCGCTCCTACGAGCAGTACTTC. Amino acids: CAISGLGQRSYEQYF.

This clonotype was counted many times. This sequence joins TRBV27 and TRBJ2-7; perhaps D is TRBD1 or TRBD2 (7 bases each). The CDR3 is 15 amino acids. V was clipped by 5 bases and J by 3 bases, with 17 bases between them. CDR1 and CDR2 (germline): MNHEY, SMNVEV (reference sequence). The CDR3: CASSLSGTEVYEQYF. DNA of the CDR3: TGTGCCAGCAGTCTAAGCGGGACAGAAGTCTACGAGCAGTACTTC.

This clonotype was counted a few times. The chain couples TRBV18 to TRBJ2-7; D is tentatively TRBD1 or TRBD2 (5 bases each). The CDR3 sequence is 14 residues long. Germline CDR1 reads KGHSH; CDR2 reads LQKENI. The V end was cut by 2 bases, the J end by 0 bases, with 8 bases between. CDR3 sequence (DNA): TGTGCCAGCTCACCATCGAGGGGCTCCTACGAGCAGTACTTC. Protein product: CASSPSRGSYEQYF.

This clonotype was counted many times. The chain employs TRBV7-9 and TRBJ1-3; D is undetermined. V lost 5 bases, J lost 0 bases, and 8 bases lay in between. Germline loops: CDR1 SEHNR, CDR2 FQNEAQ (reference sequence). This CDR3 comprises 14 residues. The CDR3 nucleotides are TGTGCCAGCAGCCCCGACATCTCTGGAAACACCATATATTTT. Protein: CASSPDISGNTIYF.

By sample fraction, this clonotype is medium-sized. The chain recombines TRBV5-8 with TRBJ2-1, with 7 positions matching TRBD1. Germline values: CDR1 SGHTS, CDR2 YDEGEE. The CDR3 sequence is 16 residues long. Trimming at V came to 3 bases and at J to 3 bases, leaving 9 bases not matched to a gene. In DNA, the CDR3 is TGTGCCAGCAGCTCCGGGACAGACCTCCTCTACAATGAGCAGTTCTTC. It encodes CASSSGTDLLYNEQFF. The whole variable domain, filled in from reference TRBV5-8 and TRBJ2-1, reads EAGVTQSPTHLIKTRGQQATLRCSPISGHTSVYWYQQALGLGLQFLLWYDEGEERNRGNFPPRFSGRQFPNYSSELNVNALELEDSALYLCASSSGTDLLYNEQFFGPGTRLTVL.

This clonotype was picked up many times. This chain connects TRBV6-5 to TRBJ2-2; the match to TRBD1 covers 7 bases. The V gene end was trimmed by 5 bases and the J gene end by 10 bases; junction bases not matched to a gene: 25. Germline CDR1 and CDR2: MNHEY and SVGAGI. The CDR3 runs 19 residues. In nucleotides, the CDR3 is TGTGCCAGCAGTCTTGCTTCCGGGACAGACCCCCTCGTTGTAGTGGAGCTGTTTTTT. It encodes CASSLASGTDPLVVVELFF.

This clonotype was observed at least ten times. The CDR3 spells CASSQEGRVGGSTDTQYF. The CDR3 region has the DNA TGCGCCAGCAGCCAAGAAGGGCGGGTTGGAGGGAGCACAGATACGCAGTATTTT. The chain links TRBV4-3 to TRBJ2-3; tentative D call: TRBD2 (6 bases). The V gene's germline CDR1 is LGHNA and CDR2 YSLEER. Trimming left V 0 bases short and J 0 bases short, with 16 bases between. The CDR3 has 18 amino acids.